This is a list of T cell receptor beta chains from one sample in a study of blood T cell repertoires in COVID-19. Assay: immunoSEQ multiplex PCR; the TCRdb copy retains only in-frame clones and omits some. Of a few hundred thousand clones listed, roughly 87% are singletons. The specimen sequenced was peripheral blood. Source of these receptors: a man between 18 and 35 years old with active or convalescent COVID-19. Each CDR3 is given with its conserved first and last residue.

V	CDR3
TRBV2	CASQQGTNEKLFF
TRBV11-2	CASSFDRVGTEAFF
TRBV12-5	CASGLGRIGGKTQYF
TRBV19	CASSTVGYRGTYNSPLHF
TRBV7-2	CASSQSGTSGGQSYEQYF
TRBV11-2	CASTLGQGGGSGYTF
TRBV12-5	CASGLGASNQPQHF
TRBV12-3/TRBV12-4	CASSFWPRETQYF
TRBV15	CATSGGQGAYNEQFF
TRBV12-3/TRBV12-4	CASSLGTDGYTF
TRBV6-6	CASSYFFGTGDQPQHF
TRBV19	CASSIGGTANSPLHF
TRBV19	CASSIHGGLGEQFF
TRBV18	CASSPNPNSPLHF
TRBV6-1	CASSEGGTDSYNEQFF
TRBV9	CASSPPQGSNTIYF
TRBV24-1	CATSDQPLHPRYGYTF